The 28 T cell receptor beta chains listed next were all sequenced from one sample in a study of blood T cell repertoires in COVID-19. Produced via immunoSEQ multiplex PCR; TCRdb's table is partial and in-frame only. The sample contains about 200,000 clones, around 85% of which appear only once. Sequenced input: PBMCs or T cells enriched from blood (not recorded which). The receptor set was obtained from a woman in her forties with acute COVID-19.

The CDR3 loop is CASSIGVTGTANSPLHF. The CDR3 nucleotides read TGTGCCAGTAGTATAGGGGTCACCGGGACAGCCAATTCACCCCTCCACTTT. The chain joins TRBV19 to TRBJ1-6; 7 bases line up with TRBD1. CDR1 and CDR2 from the germline V gene are LNHDA and SQIVND (reference sequence). CDR3 length equals 17 residues. The J segment lost 7 bases and the V segment lost 1 base, leaving 10 bases of the junction unmatched. Full variable domain (rest looked up from reference TRBV19 and TRBJ1-6): DGGITQSPKYLFRKEGQNVTLSCEQNLNHDAMYWYRQDPGQGLRLIYYSQIVNDFQKGDIAEGYSVSREKKESFPLTVTSAQKNPTAFYLCASSIGVTGTANSPLHFGNGTRLTVT.

The chain joins TRBV11-3 to TRBJ2-1; D gene ambiguous. CDR1 and CDR2 from the germline V gene are SGHNT and YENEEA. The CDR3 has 13 residues. Trimming removed 2 bases at V and 5 bases at J, with 7 bases between. The CDR3 bases are TGTGCCAGCAGCTTACTCAGGCACAATGAGCAGTTCTTC. Its protein product is CASSLLRHNEQFF. Drawing the rest from reference TRBV11-3 and TRBJ2-1, the complete variable domain is EAGVVQSPRYKIIEKKQPVAFWCNPISGHNTLYWYLQNLGQGPELLIRYENEEAVDDSQLPKDRFSAERLKGVDSTLKIQPAELGDSAVYLCASSLLRHNEQFFGPGTRLTVL.

J is TRBJ1-1 and V is TRBV7-3, with 9 bases identical to TRBD1. Germline-derived CDR1 and CDR2 are SGHTA and FQGTGA. CDR3 length: 13 amino acids. V lost 6 bases to trimming and J lost 5 bases; unmatched junction nucleotides: 4. DNA of the CDR3: TGTGCCAGCAGAGAGACAGGGGGGACTGAAGCTTTCTTT. Amino acid sequence: CASRETGGTEAFF.

This chain links TRBV15 with TRBJ2-1, with 11 positions matching TRBD2. After removal of 5 bases from V and 7 bases from J, the junction contained 22 bases not matched to a gene. The CDR3 loop spans 20 amino acids. CDR1 is LNHNV, CDR2 YYDKDF, per germline (reference sequence). The CDR3 protein is CATSSPTDKILAGGGNEQFF. CDR3 in DNA: TGTGCCACCAGCTCCCCGACGGACAAAATCCTAGCGGGAGGTGGAAATGAGCAGTTCTTC.

The chain has TRBV7-6 and TRBJ2-2, with TRBD2 as a possible D gene (6 bases). Deletions cut 0 bases from V and 0 bases from J, with 14 bases between. The CDR3 loop spans 18 amino acids. In germline, CDR1 is SGHVS, CDR2 FNYEAQ. The CDR3 sequence: CASSLAPWGDANTGELFF. As DNA, the CDR3 is TGTGCCAGCAGCTTAGCCCCGTGGGGGGATGCGAACACCGGGGAGCTGTTTTTT.

The chain has TRBV29-1 and TRBJ1-4, with D tentatively TRBD1 (6 bases). The length of the CDR3 is 14 residues. Germline V lookup: CDR1 SQVTM, CDR2 ANQGSEA. V lost 1 base, J lost 8 bases, and 14 bases lay in between. CDR3 in amino acids: CSVEAGTFGEKLFF. CDR3 DNA sequence: TGCAGCGTTGAAGCAGGGACATTCGGCGAAAAACTGTTTTTT.

This rearrangement joins TRBV19 to TRBJ2-5; D remains unclear. Germline CDR1 LNHDA, CDR2 SQIVND (reference sequence). The CDR3 has 14 amino acids. V was clipped by 0 bases and J by 6 bases, with 11 bases between them. For the CDR3, the DNA is TGTGCCAGTAGTATAGATCCGGGTCGTAAGACCCAGTACTTC. This encodes CASSIDPGRKTQYF.

Notes on this clone: A junction boundary mismatches the germline segment, possibly from a read error. The chain couples TRBV24-1 to TRBJ2-7, with D hard to call. CDR3 length: 11 amino acids. Germline V gene lookup returns CDR1 KGHDR and CDR2 SFDVKD. CDR3 protein: CASSAGNEQYF. CDR3 nucleotide sequence: TGTGCCTCCAGCGCTGGCAACGAGCAGTACTTC.

The chain links TRBV28 to TRBJ2-1; 11 nucleotides line up with TRBD2. After removal of 4 bases from V and 7 bases from J, the junction contained 12 bases not matched to a gene. Germline values: CDR1 MDHEN, CDR2 SYDVKM. This CDR3 is built from 17 residues. The CDR3 coding sequence is TGTGCCAGCAGTTATAGCCCACTAGCGGGAGACCGGAATGAGCAGTTCTTC. It specifies CASSYSPLAGDRNEQFF.

The rearrangement links TRBV27 to TRBJ2-2; D is ambiguous. CDR1 and CDR2 (germline): MNHEY, SMNVEV (reference sequence). The length of the CDR3 is 13 residues. The V end was cut by 6 bases, the J end by 0 bases, with 5 bases between. CDR3 DNA sequence: TGTGCCAGCAGCCCCACGAACACCGGGGAGCTGTTTTTT. Translation: CASSPTNTGELFF.

This clone was detected only once. Different DNA sequences within this sample yield the same CDR3. The chain joins TRBV7-9 to TRBJ1-1; no definite D call. V was pared by 3 bases and J by 1 base, with 6 bases between. The germline CDR1 and CDR2 sequences are SEHNR and FQNEAQ (reference sequence). This CDR3 contains 13 residues. Here the CDR3 DNA reads TGTGCCAGCAGCTTGGGAGCGAACACTGAAGCTTTCTTT. Its protein product is CASSLGANTEAFF.

V gene TRBV9 combines with J gene TRBJ2-1; weak D call: TRBD2 (6 bases). Germline-derived CDR1 and CDR2 are SGDLS and YYNGEE. The CDR3 has 15 residues. Trimming stripped 0 bases from V and 7 bases from J, with 14 bases between. This CDR3 is CASSVGTGLSNEQFF. CDR3 DNA sequence: TGTGCCAGCAGCGTAGGAACGGGACTGAGTAATGAGCAGTTCTTC.

This clone has only one observation. The V and J genes are TRBV11-3 and TRBJ1-1, with D perhaps matching TRBD1 (6 bases). V dropped 5 bases and J dropped 4 bases, with 17 bases sitting between them. This CDR3 is built from 15 residues. CDR1 is SGHNT and CDR2 is YENEEA in the germline V gene. The DNA of the CDR3 is TGTGCCAGCAGCCCAGGGTTAGGGGGGGGCACTGAAGCTTTCTTT. Translated: CASSPGLGGGTEAFF.

V and J are TRBV4-2 and TRBJ1-5; 7 nucleotides align to TRBD1. The CDR3 runs to 15 residues. The J segment lost 5 bases and the V segment lost 4 bases, leaving 8 bases of the junction unmatched. The germline gives CDR1 LGHNA, CDR2 YNFKEQ. CDR3 coding DNA: TGTGCCAGCAGCCTAGCGACAGGGTGGGATCAGCCCCAGCATTTT. Protein product: CASSLATGWDQPQHF.

DNA for the CDR3: TGCAGTGCTAGAGAATCCAGTGAAGCTTTCTTT. This translates into CSARESSEAFF. The chain has TRBV20-1 and TRBJ1-1; D is ambiguous. Germline V gives CDR1 DFQATT, CDR2 SNEGSKA (reference sequence). With 0 bases removed from V and 7 bases from J, the gap between germline ends came to 6 bases. The CDR3 is 11 residues long.

The rearrangement uses TRBV2 and TRBJ2-7; 10 bases agree with TRBD2. Losses at the gene ends were 8 bases for V and 13 bases for J; bases not matched to a gene: 11. The V gene's germline CDR1 is SNHLY and CDR2 FYNNEI. The CDR3 is 12 residues long. The DNA for the CDR3 is TGTGCCAGCGCGGGACCTAGCGGGAGTAGATACTTC. This codes for CASAGPSGSRYF.

The chain joins TRBV29-1 to TRBJ1-1; a weak D match, TRBD1 (6 bases). The ends were cut back, 1 base at V and 0 bases at J, with 9 bases in the middle. Germline CDR1 reads SQVTM; CDR2 reads ANQGSEA. CDR3 length: 14 residues. CDR3: CSVEGGHMNTEAFF. CDR3 DNA: TGCAGCGTTGAAGGGGGACATATGAACACTGAAGCTTTCTTT.

For the CDR3, the DNA is TGTGCCAGCAGCGTAGTCGGACAGGGCTACACCTTC. Its translation is CASSVVGQGYTF. V gene TRBV9 combines with J gene TRBJ1-2, with D perhaps matching TRBD1 (6 bases). Looked up from germline, CDR1 is SGDLS and CDR2 is YYNGEE. The V and J ends lost 0 bases and 8 bases respectively, with 8 bases between them. This CDR3 is built from 12 residues. Combining the CDR3 with reference TRBV9 and TRBJ1-2 gives the whole variable domain DSGVTQTPKHLITATGQRVTLRCSPRSGDLSVYWYQQSLDQGLQFLIQYYNGEERAKGNILERFSAQQFPDLHSELNLSSLELGDSALYFCASSVVGQGYTFGSGTRLTVV.

This rearrangement joins TRBV2 to TRBJ1-5; D is undetermined. The CDR3 contains 12 residues. Trimming shortened V by 7 bases and J by 2 bases, and 6 bases separated the two germline ends. CDR1 SNHLY and CDR2 FYNNEI come from the germline V gene. CDR3 nucleotide sequence: TGTGCCAGCACTCGCGGCAATCAGCCCCAGCATTTT. Encoded protein: CASTRGNQPQHF.

The chain combines TRBV24-1 with TRBJ1-2, with 8 bases lining up with TRBD1. Germline V gene data show CDR1 as KGHDR and CDR2 as SFDVKD. CDR3 length equals 14 residues. The junction had 5 bases not matched to a gene; V was cut back by 5 bases and J by 4 bases. In DNA, the CDR3 is TGTGCCACCAGTGCCCTAGACAGGGGCTATGGCTACACCTTC. This codes for CATSALDRGYGYTF.

V and J are TRBV2 and TRBJ1-5; no definite D call. CDR1 is SNHLY and CDR2 is FYNNEI in the germline V gene. This CDR3 contains 14 residues. V was trimmed by 4 bases and J by 1 base, leaving 8 bases between them. CDR3 residues: CASSVGFSNQPQHF. CDR3 sequence (DNA): TGTGCCAGCAGTGTCGGGTTCAGCAATCAGCCCCAGCATTTT.

In nucleotides, the CDR3 is TGTGCCAGCAGCCCCACCTGGAGCTCCTACAATGAGCAGTTCTTC. Its protein is CASSPTWSSYNEQFF. The chain couples TRBV11-1 to TRBJ2-1, with D hard to call. V was trimmed by 5 bases and J by 0 bases, leaving 11 bases between them. Germline loops: CDR1 SGHAT, CDR2 FQDESV (reference sequence). The CDR3 is made up of 15 amino acids. The whole variable domain, remainder taken from reference TRBV11-1 and TRBJ2-1, is EAEVAQSPRYKITEKSQAVAFWCDPISGHATLYWYRQILGQGPELLVQFQDESVVDDSQLPKDRFSAERLKGVDSTLKIQPAELGDSAMYLCASSPTWSSYNEQFFGPGTRLTVL.

The chain employs TRBV24-1 and TRBJ2-1, with D possibly matching TRBD2 (5 bases). Trimming left V 1 base short and J 2 bases short, with 11 bases between. Germline CDR1 KGHDR, CDR2 SFDVKD. The CDR3 runs 16 residues. This CDR3 is CATSDLGLAAYNEQFF. As DNA, the CDR3 is TGTGCCACCAGTGATTTAGGTCTAGCAGCCTACAATGAGCAGTTCTTC.

The chain couples TRBV2 to TRBJ1-5; TRBD1 aligns across 7 bases. This CDR3 region has 15 residues. Germline loops: CDR1 SNHLY, CDR2 FYNNEI. Trimming took 6 bases from V and 0 from J; bases not matched to a gene: 5. The CDR3 here is CASSARGASNQPQHF. In DNA, the CDR3 is TGTGCCAGCAGCGCCAGGGGGGCTAGCAATCAGCCCCAGCATTTT.

The gene calls are TRBV10-2 and TRBJ2-7; TRBD1 agrees at 7 bases. The J segment lost 7 bases and the V segment lost 1 base, leaving 10 bases of the junction unmatched. Germline V gene data show CDR1 as WSHSY and CDR2 as SAAADI. The CDR3 runs to 15 residues. The CDR3 protein is CASSEWGFQGEEQYF. The CDR3, as DNA: TGCGCCAGCAGTGAGTGGGGATTCCAGGGGGAAGAGCAGTACTTC.

V gene TRBV19 combines with J gene TRBJ2-3, with TRBD2 matching over 12 bases. After removal of 6 bases from V and 0 bases from J, the junction contained 4 bases not matched to a gene. The CDR3 is 16 residues long. Germline V gives CDR1 LNHDA, CDR2 SQIVND (reference sequence). Here the CDR3 DNA reads TGTGCCAGTAGGACTAGCGGGAGACAGAGCACAGATACGCAGTATTTT. It encodes CASRTSGRQSTDTQYF.

V usage is TRBV7-2 and J usage is TRBJ2-3, with D maybe TRBD2 (6 bases). The CDR3 has 16 amino acids. From germline, CDR1 is SGHTA and CDR2 FQGNSA. The ends were cut back, 2 bases at V and 2 bases at J, with 14 bases in the middle. The CDR3 nucleotides are TGTGCCAGCAGCTTAAGCTCGGGGGTTAACACAGATACGCAGTATTTT. Translation gives CASSLSSGVNTDTQYF. Full variable domain (remainder filled in from reference TRBV7-2 and TRBJ2-3): GAGVSQSPSNKVTEKGKDVELRCDPISGHTALYWYRQSLGQGLEFLIYFQGNSAPDKSGLPSDRFSAERTGGSVSTLTIQRTQQEDSAVYLCASSLSSGVNTDTQYFGPGTRLTVL.

This chain uses TRBV6-1 with TRBJ2-7; D possibly corresponds to TRBD2 (6 bases). V gave up 6 bases and J gave up 5 bases, with 14 bases separating them. CDR1 is MNHNS, CDR2 SASEGT, per germline. This CDR3 comprises 13 residues. CDR3 sequence: CASSSGPPDEQYF. CDR3 nucleotide sequence: TGTGCCAGCAGCAGCGGGCCTCCGGACGAGCAGTACTTC.